This T cell receptor (beta chain) derives from a study of cytomegalovirus exposure and HLA in healthy donors (dated by TCRdb to the late 2010s). Regarding the study in general: In an earlier analysis of roughly 590 of the donors, 250 to 300 Gb of sequence data and 90 million to 120 million unique TCR beta sequences from about 180 million T cells were reported. An early release that covered roughly 600 HLA-typed donors contained approximately 300 gigabases of sequencing data and 85 million to 100 million unique TCR sequences. The genetic ancestry cluster associated with self-reported Caucasian donors included 80% to 90% of the 300 to 400 genotyped donors. The study was designed to test whether signatures of past pathogen exposure could be identified by cataloging public T cell receptors. The study used immunosequencing to profile the T cell repertoires of around 600 subjects and linked those repertoires to cytomegalovirus serostatus. A separate validation cohort of roughly 110 different subjects was used in addition to the approximately 640-subject first cohort. High-throughput TCR immunosequencing, statistical association of individual TCRs with disease status, and machine learning were combined to predict cytomegalovirus infection status. In a later analysis, previously published TCR beta repertoires from 550 to 750 donors were re-analyzed and high-resolution HLA genotyping was added so that TCR occurrence patterns could be studied. The later analysis used no new phenotypic data to find candidate immune exposures, relying instead on TCR beta sequences and their occurrence across donors. In an earlier analysis of around 540 of the donors, high-throughput TCR beta sequencing was used to judge whether each TCR beta V gene segment behaved as functional or pseudogenic. Donor age, sex, ethnicity and CMV serostatus were compiled together with the repertoire data. A later genetic analysis took genome-wide SNP genotypes for about 65% of the roughly 670 donors and used that subset as a discovery cohort. Every discovery cohort repertoire had been produced on one sequencing platform. Both class I and class II loci were covered by HLA typing, at four-digit resolution. The number of typed donors differed by locus: roughly 629-640 for A, B, C, DRB1 and DQB1; approximately 520 for DQA1; roughly 600 for DPA1; and some 430 for DPB1. Four to six DR-DQ haplotypes were handled as single units for association and clustering, since linkage in the cohort was strong. On average, roughly 250,000 unique TCR beta nucleotide sequences were sequenced per donor among 398 genotyped donors of the cohort, with roughly 19% of those sequences being non-productive.

There are a few counts of this clone. The antigen it recognizes is unknown. Per-base quality was not reported, and no clone a single base away is much larger than it. Study-wide findings and limitations: Most CMV-associated TCR beta chains appeared to be HLA-restricted in a later analysis, and the HLA associations seemed to be driven largely by CMV exposure. An association between a missense DCLRE1C variant and V-gene and J-gene trimming of TCR beta chains was found in a later genetic analysis and replicated in an independent cohort. In a later analysis, several top co-occurrence clusters were reported to appear linked to parvovirus B19, influenza, CMV and Epstein-Barr virus. Some IMGT-functional V segments, including TRBV6-2 and TRBV6-3, could not be told apart with the 87-base-pair reads, so those segments were excluded. Some 15 rarely observed V segments, including chromosome 9 orphons, were excluded from the earlier analysis of about 610 of the donors because counts were too low. An earlier analysis of approximately 570 of the donors showed that most TCR beta V segments appeared in productive rearrangements either about 87% or about 30% of the time, which broadly matched IMGT annotations. Presence/absence analyses assumed roughly uniform sequencing depth across donors, an assumption that may not hold. Because HLA typing was missing for some donors at each locus, association tests included only the typed subset. In a later analysis, TCR association rates were found to vary across HLA loci, with the most associated TCRs seen for DRB1 alleles and the fewest for HLA-C alleles. The classifier was reported to diagnose cytomegalovirus status with high specificity and sensitivity in both the original and validation cohorts. In a later genetic analysis, fewer N-insertions in productive TCRs were reported among donors in an Asian-associated ancestry cluster than the approximately 630-donor mean. A later analysis found that HLA-associated TCR beta chains were more clonally expanded and had lower generation probabilities than equally common non-associated chains. In vitro tests confirmed that a few of the cytomegalovirus-associated TCR beta chains recognize cytomegalovirus antigens. Strong co-occurrence of HLA alleles, especially DR and DQ, made assigning TCR associations to individual alleles difficult. A cluster of highly shared sequence variants was judged likely to represent a technical artifact of the sequencing pipeline. While some public TCRs were present in many individuals, most TCR sequences turned up only very rarely across donors. Correlated functional status among segregating V segments might be attributable to linkage disequilibrium, but an unknown experimental factor could not be ruled out. A total of fewer than 200 TCR beta chains were listed by the study as associated with cytomegalovirus. According to the authors, the approach could potentially be generalized to other disease states and immunological phenotypes. In a later analysis, more than 15,000 TCR beta sequences were associated with specific HLA alleles at a false discovery rate of 0.05. For the cohort, immune exposure information was limited to CMV serostatus. A further reported finding was that TCR beta sequences accurately predicted the HLA-A and HLA-B alleles for most subjects in the first cohort. The cohort was sequenced for TCR beta chains only, and without alpha or paired-chain data the features that could be detected were limited.

The CDR3 measures 13 amino acids from cysteine to phenylalanine. Of all the DNA, just the CDR3 is kept, 39 bases in frame from base 1. CDR1 is given as SQVTM and CDR2 as ANQGSEA, both from the germline V gene. Trimming removed 6 bases from V and 8 bases from J; the gene matches leave 7 bases unexplained. The cohort comprised more than 550 healthy bone marrow donors. Cohort members were all nominally healthy when sampled, although unrecorded immune exposures were likely present. The donor tested CMV seronegative, placing the donor among the 350 or so seronegative members of the cohort. A peripheral blood sample was provided by each donor, and peripheral blood mononuclear cells were used for TCR beta sequencing. Genomic DNA was extracted from the blood cell samples with the Qiagen DNeasy Blood Extraction Kit. Libraries came from the immunoSEQ multiplex PCR assay. A mixture of 60 forward primers for TCR Vbeta segments and 13 reverse primers for TCR Jbeta segments was used in the multiplex PCR. The CDR3 region of rearranged TCR beta genes was amplified from genomic DNA with a multiplex PCR assay. The Illumina HiSeq System was used to sequence the amplified TCR beta libraries as 87-base-pair reads. On the study's bioinformatics: A later analysis tallied roughly 76 million unique TCR beta chains across the approximately 670 repertoires, and around 10 million of those chains were shared by two or more donors. To remove PCR and sequencing errors, raw reads were error-corrected and collapsed into unique sequences using a nearest-neighbor algorithm that merged closely related sequences. CDR3 sequences were aligned to IMGT reference sequences to assign V, D and J gene segments. For a sequence to be retained, at least a six-nucleotide match to both a V gene segment and a J gene segment was required. Rearrangements were classified as productive when the CDR3 lacked stop codons and remained in frame with V and J, and all other rearrangements were classified as non-productive. Following IMGT convention, CDR3 was defined as the stretch from the second conserved V-encoded cysteine up to the conserved J-encoded phenylalanine. Sequences without an unambiguous match to a single V gene segment were excluded from the earlier analysis of 500 to 700 of the donors. In an earlier analysis of 587 of the donors, a V segment was called functional when productive rearrangements were above 56.7%, and segregating when the standard deviation between donors exceeded 5%. A statistical classification framework was built to diagnose cytomegalovirus status from the catalog of TCR beta chain sequences. A later analysis assigned V and J genes by comparing TCR nucleotide sequences with IMGT/GENE-DB human TR gene sequences. Using the TCRdist pipeline, a later analysis assigned CDR3 sequences along with most-parsimonious VDJ recombination scenarios. In a later analysis, each TCR beta chain was defined by its CDR3 amino acid sequence together with its V-gene family, and reads lacking a unique V-gene family were excluded. As a way to deal with suspected cross-contamination and a sequencing artifact, a later analysis dropped over 550 nucleotide sequences that were highly shared and had low generation probability. In a later analysis, a clonal expansion index was calculated for each public chain from normalized within-repertoire ranks of inferred template counts. In a later analysis, generation probabilities were computed using a VDJ recombination model fitted to out-of-frame rearrangements, and the results were checked against IGoR. A later analysis scored TCR-TCR, TCR-HLA and TCR-CMV co-occurrence with hypergeometric tests, applying a repertoire-size bias correction to TCR pairs. False discovery rates were estimated in a later analysis by permuting HLA or CMV assignments 20 times. In a later analysis, co-occurring TCRs were grouped using DBSCAN, and TCRdist sequence similarity was added for clustering within HLA-allele-positive subsets. Repertoires with fewer than 30,000 or more than 120,000 public chains were left out of co-occurrence clustering, as were a handful of repertoires with anomalous nucleotide sharing. TCRdb limited this immuneACCESS table to in-frame rearrangements with V and J called. A share of clones is missing; checked studies link under half to unresolved V genes, and the rest is unexplained. That table gives V, J and clone size, and the DNA gave D and trimming. Within this sample are approximately 240,000 clones, with about 89% of them counted one time only. Over 0.95% of the sample comes from the top ten.

Sequencing used PBMCs. This clonotype was sampled from a woman aged 18-35 years in good health and CMV-seronegative. The sequence joins TRBV29-1 to TRBJ1-4, and 9 junctional nucleotides match TRBD1. The CDR3 reads CSVDRGRGEKLFF. The base sequence is TGCAGCGTGGACAGGGGTCGCGGAGAAAAACTGTTTTTT.